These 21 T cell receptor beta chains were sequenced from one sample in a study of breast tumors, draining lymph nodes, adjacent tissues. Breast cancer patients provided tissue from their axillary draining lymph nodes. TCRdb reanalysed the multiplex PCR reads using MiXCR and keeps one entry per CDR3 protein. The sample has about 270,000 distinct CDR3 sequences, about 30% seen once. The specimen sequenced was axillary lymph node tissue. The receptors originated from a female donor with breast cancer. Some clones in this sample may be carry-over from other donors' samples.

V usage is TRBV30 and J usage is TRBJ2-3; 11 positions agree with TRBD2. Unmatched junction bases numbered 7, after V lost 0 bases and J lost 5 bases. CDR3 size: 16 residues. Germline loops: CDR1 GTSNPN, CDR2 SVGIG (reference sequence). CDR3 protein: CAWSVRRLAGGDTQYF. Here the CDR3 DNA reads TGTGCCTGGAGTGTACGCAGGCTAGCGGGAGGAGATACGCAGTATTTT.

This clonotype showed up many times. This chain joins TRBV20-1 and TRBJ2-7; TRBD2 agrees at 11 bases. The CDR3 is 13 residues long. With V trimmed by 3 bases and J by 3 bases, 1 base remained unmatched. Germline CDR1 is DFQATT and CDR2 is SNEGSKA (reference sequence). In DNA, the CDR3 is TGCAGTGCTAGTACTAGCGGGAGCTACGAGCAGTACTTC. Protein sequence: CSASTSGSYEQYF.

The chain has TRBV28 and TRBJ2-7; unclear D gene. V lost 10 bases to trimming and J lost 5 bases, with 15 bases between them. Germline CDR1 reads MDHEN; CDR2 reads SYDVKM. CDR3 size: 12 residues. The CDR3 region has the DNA TGTGCCACCTACAATAGAGTCGACGAGCAGTACTTC. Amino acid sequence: CATYNRVDEQYF.

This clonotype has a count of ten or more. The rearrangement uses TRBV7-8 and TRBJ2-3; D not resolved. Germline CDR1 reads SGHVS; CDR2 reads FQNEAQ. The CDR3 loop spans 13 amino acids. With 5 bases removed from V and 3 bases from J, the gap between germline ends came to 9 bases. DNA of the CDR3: TGTGCCAGCAGCCCCGAAGGTACAGATACGCAGTATTTT. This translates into CASSPEGTDTQYF.

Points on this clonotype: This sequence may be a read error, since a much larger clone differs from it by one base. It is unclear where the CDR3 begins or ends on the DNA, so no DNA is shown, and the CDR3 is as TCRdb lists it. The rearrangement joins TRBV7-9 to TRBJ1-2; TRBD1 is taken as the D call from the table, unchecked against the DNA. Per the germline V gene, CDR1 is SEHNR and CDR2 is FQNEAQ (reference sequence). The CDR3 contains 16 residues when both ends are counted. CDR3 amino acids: CASSWGQGAPDYGHTF.

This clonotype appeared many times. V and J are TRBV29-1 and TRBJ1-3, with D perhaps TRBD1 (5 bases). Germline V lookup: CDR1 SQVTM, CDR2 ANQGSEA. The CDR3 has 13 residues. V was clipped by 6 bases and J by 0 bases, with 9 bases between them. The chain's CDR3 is CSVGATSGNTIYF. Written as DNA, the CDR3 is TGCAGCGTCGGGGCAACCTCTGGAAACACCATATATTTT.

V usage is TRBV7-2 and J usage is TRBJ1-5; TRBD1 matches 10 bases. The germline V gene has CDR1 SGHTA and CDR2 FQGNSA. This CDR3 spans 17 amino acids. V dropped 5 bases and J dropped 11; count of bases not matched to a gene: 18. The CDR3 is CASSQGTGDLYQETQHF. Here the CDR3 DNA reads TGTGCCAGCAGCCAAGGGACAGGGGATCTGTACCAAGAGACCCAGCATTTT.

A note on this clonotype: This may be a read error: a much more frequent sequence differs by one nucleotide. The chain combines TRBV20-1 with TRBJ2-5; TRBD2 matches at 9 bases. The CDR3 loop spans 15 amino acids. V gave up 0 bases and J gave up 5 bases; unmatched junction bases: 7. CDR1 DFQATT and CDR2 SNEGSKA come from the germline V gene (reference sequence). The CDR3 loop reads CSARDVAGEAETQYF. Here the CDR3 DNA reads TGCAGTGCTAGAGATGTAGCGGGAGAGGCGGAGACCCAGTACTTC.

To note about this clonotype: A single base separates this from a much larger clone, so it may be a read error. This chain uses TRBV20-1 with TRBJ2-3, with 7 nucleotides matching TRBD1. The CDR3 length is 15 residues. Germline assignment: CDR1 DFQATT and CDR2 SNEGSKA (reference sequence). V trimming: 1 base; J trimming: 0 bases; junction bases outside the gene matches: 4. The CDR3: CSARARGRSTDTQYF. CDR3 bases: TGCAGTGCTAGAGCCAGGGGGAGAAGCACAGATACGCAGTATTTT.

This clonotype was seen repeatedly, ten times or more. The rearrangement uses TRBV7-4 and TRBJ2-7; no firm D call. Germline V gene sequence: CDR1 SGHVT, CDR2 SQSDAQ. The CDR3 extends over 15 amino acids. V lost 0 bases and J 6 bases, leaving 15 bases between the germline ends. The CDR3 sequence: CASSLAGSTQTEQYF. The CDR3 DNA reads TGTGCCAGCAGCTTAGCGGGATCGACCCAGACCGAGCAGTACTTC. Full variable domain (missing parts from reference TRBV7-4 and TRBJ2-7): GAGVSQSPRYKVAKRGRDVALRCDSISGHVTLYWYRQTLGQGSEVLTYSQSDAQRDKSGRPSGRFSAERPERSVSTLKIQRTEQGDSAVYLCASSLAGSTQTEQYFGPGTRLTVT.

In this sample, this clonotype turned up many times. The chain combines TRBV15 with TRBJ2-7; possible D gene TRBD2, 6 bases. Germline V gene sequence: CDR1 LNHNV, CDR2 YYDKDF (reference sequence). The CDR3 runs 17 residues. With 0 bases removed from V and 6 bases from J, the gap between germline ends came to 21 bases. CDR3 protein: CATSRDRDRDWALEQYF. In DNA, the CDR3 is TGTGCCACCAGCAGAGATCGAGACCGGGACTGGGCTCTCGAGCAGTACTTC.

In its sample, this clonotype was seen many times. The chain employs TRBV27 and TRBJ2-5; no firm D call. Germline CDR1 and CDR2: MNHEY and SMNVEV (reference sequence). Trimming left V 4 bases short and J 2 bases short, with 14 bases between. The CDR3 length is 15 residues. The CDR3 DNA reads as TGTGCCAGCAGTTCCCTGGGAAACTATCAAGAGACCCAGTACTTC. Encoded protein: CASSSLGNYQETQYF.

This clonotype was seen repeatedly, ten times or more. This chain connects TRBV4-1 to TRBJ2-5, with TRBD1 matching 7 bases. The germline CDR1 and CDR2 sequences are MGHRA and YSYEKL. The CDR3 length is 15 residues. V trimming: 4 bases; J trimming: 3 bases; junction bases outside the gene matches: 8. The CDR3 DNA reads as TGCGCCAGCAGCCCTTTAGGGGGACAGAAAGAGACCCAGTACTTC. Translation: CASSPLGGQKETQYF.

The CDR3 coding sequence is TGCGCCAGCAGCTTACCGGGACTAGCGGGAGCAGAGACCCAGTACTTC. It translates to CASSLPGLAGAETQYF. The V and J genes are TRBV5-1 and TRBJ2-5, with TRBD2 matching over 14 bases. Germline CDR1 and CDR2: SGHRS and YFSETQ. V dropped 2 bases and J dropped 4; count of bases not matched to a gene: 4. This CDR3 has 16 residues.

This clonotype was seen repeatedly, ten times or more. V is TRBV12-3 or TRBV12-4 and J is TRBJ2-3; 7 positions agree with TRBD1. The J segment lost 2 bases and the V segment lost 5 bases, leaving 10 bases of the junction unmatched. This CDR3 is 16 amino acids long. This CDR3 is CASSPHTGANTDTQYF. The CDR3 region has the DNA TGTGCCAGCAGTCCGCATACAGGGGCAAACACAGATACGCAGTATTTT.

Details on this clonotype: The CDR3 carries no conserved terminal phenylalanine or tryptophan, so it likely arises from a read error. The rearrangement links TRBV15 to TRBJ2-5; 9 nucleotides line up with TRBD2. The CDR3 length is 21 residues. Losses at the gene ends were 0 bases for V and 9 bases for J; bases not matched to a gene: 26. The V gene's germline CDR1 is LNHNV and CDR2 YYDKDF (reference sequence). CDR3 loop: CATSRDPPWTSAEHLRKAQYL. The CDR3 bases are TGTGCCACCAGCAGAGATCCACCGTGGACTAGCGCCGAACACTTGAGAAAGGCCCAGTACCTC.

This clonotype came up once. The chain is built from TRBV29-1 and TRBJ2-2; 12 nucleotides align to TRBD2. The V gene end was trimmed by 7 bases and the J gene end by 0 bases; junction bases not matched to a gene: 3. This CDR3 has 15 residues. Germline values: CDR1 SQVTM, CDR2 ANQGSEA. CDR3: CSGGLAGPNTGELFF. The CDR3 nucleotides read TGCAGCGGTGGACTAGCGGGACCGAACACCGGGGAGCTGTTTTTT.

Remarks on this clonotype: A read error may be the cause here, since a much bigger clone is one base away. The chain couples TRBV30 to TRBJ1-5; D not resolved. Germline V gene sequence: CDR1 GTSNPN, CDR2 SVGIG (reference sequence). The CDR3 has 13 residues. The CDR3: CAWSVGSNRPQHF. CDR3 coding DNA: TGTGCCTGGAGTGTGGGGTCAAATCGGCCCCAGCATTTT. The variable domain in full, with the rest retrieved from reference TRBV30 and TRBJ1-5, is SQTIHQWPATLVQPVGSPLSLECTVEGTSNPNLYWYRQAAGRGLQLLFYSVGIGQISSEVPQNLSASRPQDRQFILSSKKLLLSDSGFYLCAWSVGSNRPQHFGDGTRLSIL.

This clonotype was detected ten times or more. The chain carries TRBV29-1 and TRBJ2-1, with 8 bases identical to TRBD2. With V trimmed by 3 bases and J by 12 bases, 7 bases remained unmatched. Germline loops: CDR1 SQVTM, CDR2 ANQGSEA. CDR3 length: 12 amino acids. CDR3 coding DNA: TGCAGCGTTGATGGGCGGGGGGCGGGGCAGTTCTTC. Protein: CSVDGRGAGQFF.

The CDR3: CASSSVEDTQYF. CDR3 nucleotide sequence: TGTGCCAGCAGCTCGGTAGAAGATACGCAGTATTTT. V gene TRBV28 combines with J gene TRBJ2-3; D remains unclear. This CDR3 has 12 amino acids. The V gene lost 6 bases and the J gene lost 5 bases, with 9 bases spanning the gap. The V gene's germline CDR1 is MDHEN and CDR2 SYDVKM.

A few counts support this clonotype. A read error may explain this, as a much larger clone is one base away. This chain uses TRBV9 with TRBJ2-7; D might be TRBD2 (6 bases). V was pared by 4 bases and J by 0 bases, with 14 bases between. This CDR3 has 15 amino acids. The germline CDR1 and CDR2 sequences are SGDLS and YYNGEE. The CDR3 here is CASSIAAGLSYEQYF. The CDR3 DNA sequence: TGTGCCAGCAGCATAGCCGCGGGACTCTCCTACGAGCAGTACTTC.